This T cell receptor (beta chain) was sequenced during a study of T cell changes during pregnancy in multiple sclerosis. In germline, CDR1 is LNHNV, CDR2 YYDKDF (reference sequence). Losses at the gene ends were 5 bases for V and 11 bases for J; bases not matched to a gene: 11. The CDR3 extends over 14 amino acids. The repertoire was sequenced with immunoSEQ multiplex PCR; TCRdb's copy has only in-frame clones and lacks some. Of 59,000 or so clones in the sample, about 93% were seen once. V usage is TRBV15 and J usage is TRBJ1-4, with 7 bases aligning to TRBD1. This receptor was obtained from a female donor in good health, enrolled as a control in a pregnancy study. The sequenced sample was peripheral blood, obtained in the third trimester of pregnancy. CDR3 amino acids: CATSGLGTADKLFF. CDR3 coding DNA: TGTGCCACCAGCGGCCTAGGGACAGCGGACAAACTGTTTTTT.